This TCR beta chain was obtained from a study of OX40 agonist ivuxolimab in advanced cancers. Concerning the study at large: Ivuxolimab was a fully human IgG2 agonistic monoclonal antibody targeting the costimulatory receptor OX40 (CD134). Intravenous ivuxolimab was administered to patients every 2 weeks at six dose levels: 0.01, 0.1, 0.3, 1.5, 3 and 10 mg/kg. Of the 52 patients in dose escalation, around 19 had hepatocellular carcinoma, some 15 had melanoma, 9 had renal cell carcinoma and 9 had head and neck cancer. The dose-escalation cohort was around 84% male with a mean age of roughly 62 years, ranging from roughly 23 to 79. Prior anti-PD-1, anti-PD-L1 or anti-CTLA-4 therapy was permitted, and about 40% of dose-escalation patients had received checkpoint inhibitors. Partial responses occurred in three dose-escalation patients, of whom one had hepatocellular carcinoma and two had cutaneous melanoma. Peripheral TCRbeta sequencing aimed to test whether ivuxolimab altered TCR sequence diversity and caused clonal T-cell expansion. The paper covers the monotherapy dose-escalation part of the phase I ivuxolimab trial, which included N ≈ 50 patients. The study at large found these results: The antigen specificity of the peripheral T cells that underwent clonal expansion was not determined. After ivuxolimab, more expanded clones were found on average in CD8+ T cells than in CD4+ T cells. In the 0.1-3.0 mg/kg groups, partial responders were among the patients with the lowest normalized peripheral clonal expansion, particularly in CD8+ T cells. Low levels of normalized T-cell clonal expansion were also seen in some patients who did not respond. Clonal expansion of both CD4+ and CD8+ blood T cells was observed from baseline to week 6 at doses 0.1 to 3.0 mg/kg.

V is cut by 10 bases and J by 2 bases, and the space between the germline ends is 15 bases. The germline V gene (reference sequence) gives CDR1 as SEHNR and CDR2 as FQNEAQ. CDR3 length: 13 amino acids, cysteine to phenylalanine. The entry retains the CDR3 DNA only, 39 bases that are in frame from base 1. Patients with autoimmune disease history or receiving systemic immunosuppression were excluded from the trial. In every dose cohort, peripheral blood was drawn for TCR sequencing at baseline, cycle 4 day 1, and cycle 7 day 1. Samples came from an open-label, multicenter, first-in-human phase I dose-escalation trial of ivuxolimab. The trial enrolled adults with locally advanced or metastatic head and neck squamous cell, hepatocellular, melanoma or renal cell carcinoma. Before TCR sequencing, CD4+ T cells and CD8+ T cells from peripheral blood were sorted into separate populations. Genomic DNA was extracted from sorted cells for sequencing of the TCRbeta CDR3 region. The immunoSEQ Assay was used to sequence the TCRbeta CDR3 regions. Drawn from immuneACCESS, this table holds only the in-frame rearrangements with V and J called that TCRdb kept. Clones are partly lost; checked studies trace under half to an unresolved V gene and leave the rest unexplained. In this sample the table shows about 17,000 clones, around 80% of which occur a single time. Together, the top ten hold about 47% of the sample.

This clone was seen more than once but under ten times. What this receptor recognizes is not known. No qualities accompany the bases; no much larger clone lies one base away. The chain was built from TRBV7-9 and TRBJ2-7; the D call is tentative, TRBD1 or TRBD2, as each matches 5 bases. The origin of this receptor is an adult with an advanced solid tumor such as melanoma, head and neck, liver or kidney cancer. Specimen: CD4+ or CD8+ T cells sorted from blood, collected in a trial of the OX40 agonist ivuxolimab. Here is the DNA: TGTGCCACCTCCGGGACCCTTACCTACGAGCAGTACTTC. This codes for CATSGTLTYEQYF.